Below, 22 T cell receptor beta chains from the same sample are listed, as sequenced in a study of radiotherapy plus CTLA-4 blockade in lung cancer. TCRdb's table, derived via immunoSEQ multiplex PCR, lists solely in-frame clones and lacks some. The repertoire includes 75,000 to 95,000 clones, roughly 85% of them detected once, and about 25% sits in the top ten. Sequences were derived from peripheral blood, sampled from a patient treated with radiotherapy plus ipilimumab. Receptors were obtained from a human donor with non-small cell lung cancer that progressed on radiotherapy plus ipilimumab.

The V gene is TRBV28, the J gene TRBJ2-7; perhaps TRBD2 as D (5 bases). V was shortened by 2 bases and J by 0 bases, with 11 bases between the two germline ends. Germline V gene sequence: CDR1 MDHEN, CDR2 SYDVKM. The CDR3 contains 15 residues. The CDR3 spells CASSLRGFSSYEQYV. CDR3 sequence (DNA): TGTGCCAGCAGTTTACGCGGGTTTAGCTCCTACGAGCAGTACGTC.

V usage is TRBV4-1 and J usage is TRBJ2-5; weak D call: TRBD2 (5 bases). Trimming cost V 4 bases and J 5 bases, with 11 bases left between them. Germline CDR1 is MGHRA and CDR2 is YSYEKL. There are 13 residues in the CDR3. CDR3 in amino acids: CASSPYTGETQYF. DNA for the CDR3: TGCGCCAGCAGCCCCTACACGGGGGAGACCCAGTACTTC.

Note on this clone: The CDR3 carries no conserved terminal phenylalanine or tryptophan, so it likely arises from a read error. Because the CDR3's place on the DNA is in doubt, the DNA is left out and the CDR3 is given as listed by TCRdb. The chain combines TRBV6-6 with TRBJ2-3; whether TRBD1, the table's D call, matches the DNA was not checked. The CDR3 spans 13 residues, counting both ends. Germline V lookup: CDR1 MNHNY, CDR2 SVGAGI (reference sequence). The CDR3 sequence: CASIQGSTDTQSS.

The table lists this clone with a count of one. Different DNA sequences within this sample yield the same CDR3. This chain uses TRBV2 with TRBJ2-5, with TRBD2 matching over 8 bases. Germline V CDR1 and CDR2: SNHLY, FYNNEI. Losses at the gene ends were 3 bases for V and 4 bases for J; bases not matched to a gene: 7. This CDR3 region has 15 residues. The CDR3: CASSDYSGSGETQYF. CDR3 bases: TGTGCCAGCAGTGACTACAGCGGGAGCGGAGAGACCCAGTACTTC. The complete variable domain, with remaining parts taken from reference TRBV2 and TRBJ2-5, reads EPEVTQTPSHQVTQMGQEVILRCVPISNHLYFYWYRQILGQKVEFLVSFYNNEISEKSEIFDDQFSVERPDGSNFTLKIRSTKLEDSAMYFCASSDYSGSGETQYFGPGTRLLVL.

The chain links TRBV7-8 to TRBJ2-1, with 7 bases aligning to TRBD1. Germline V gives CDR1 SGHVS, CDR2 FQNEAQ. CDR3 size: 16 residues. J was trimmed by 2 bases and V by 1 base; bases with no gene match: 5. CDR3: CASSLGTGIAYNEQFF. In DNA form, the CDR3 reads TGTGCCAGCAGCTTAGGGACAGGTATCGCCTACAATGAGCAGTTCTTC.

J is TRBJ2-6 and V is TRBV30; maybe TRBD2 (5 bases). Germline V gene sequence: CDR1 GTSNPN, CDR2 SVGIG (reference sequence). The CDR3 is 16 amino acids. V shed 0 bases and J shed 1 base, with 10 bases lying between them. DNA for the CDR3: TGTGCCTGGAGTGTACTCGGGGTATCTGGGGCCAACGTCCTGACTTTC. This codes for CAWSVLGVSGANVLTF.

The gene calls are TRBV6-4 and TRBJ2-3; the D is unclear. Per germline, CDR1 MRHNA and CDR2 SNTAGT. There are 15 residues in the CDR3. Between the trimmed V and J ends, which lost 5 bases and 2 bases, there was a span of 14 bases. In DNA, the CDR3 is TGTGCCAGCAGTCTCCGACCCTCCCCCACAGATACGCAGTATTTT. Its protein product is CASSLRPSPTDTQYF.

This chain joins TRBV29-1 and TRBJ2-5; perhaps TRBD1 as D (7 bases). Trimming took off 7 bases at V and 2 bases at J, with 26 bases between the two ends. The CDR3 sequence is 17 residues long. In germline, CDR1 is SQVTM, CDR2 ANQGSEA. In nucleotides, the CDR3 is TGCAGCGCCTGGTTACGGGGCGGGACAGTCTTTCAAGAGACCCAGTACTTC. This sequence encodes CSAWLRGGTVFQETQYF.

This clone was picked up one time. The rearrangement links TRBV5-1 to TRBJ2-7; the match to TRBD2 covers 9 bases. The CDR3 has 14 amino acids. The junction had 11 bases not matched to a gene; V was cut back by 7 bases and J by 6 bases. Germline CDR1 SGHRS, CDR2 YFSETQ. Here the CDR3 DNA reads TGCGCCAGCGGGCTGGGGACTAGCACCGCCGAGCAGTACTTC. Translation: CASGLGTSTAEQYF.

The chain couples TRBV2 to TRBJ1-1; TRBD1 might be the D (5 bases). The length of the CDR3 is 11 residues. V dropped 10 bases and J dropped 5 bases, with 11 bases sitting between them. Germline V gene sequence: CDR1 SNHLY, CDR2 FYNNEI. The chain's CDR3 is CATVQGTEAFF. The DNA for the CDR3 is TGTGCCACCGTGCAGGGTACTGAAGCTTTCTTT.

This chain uses TRBV7-3 with TRBJ2-2; 11 nucleotides agree with TRBD2. Trimming cost V 4 bases and J 1 base; bases outside gene matches: 2. The CDR3 has 16 amino acids. CDR1 SGHTA and CDR2 FQGTGA come from the germline V gene. In nucleotides, the CDR3 is TGTGCCAGCAGCTGGGGACTAGCGGAGAACACCGGGGAGCTGTTTTTT. Protein product: CASSWGLAENTGELFF.

The chain couples TRBV5-6 to TRBJ2-7, with 7 bases matching TRBD2. Germline lookup yields CDR1 SGHDT and CDR2 YYEEEE. CDR3 length: 15 residues. The V and J ends lost 1 base and 3 bases, in that order; junction bases with no gene match: 7. CDR3 sequence (DNA): TGTGCCAGCAGCTTGATGCGGGAGCCCCTCTACGAGCAGTACTTC. It specifies CASSLMREPLYEQYF.

The chain links TRBV28 to TRBJ1-2, with 9 bases aligning to TRBD1. V gave up 6 bases and J gave up 7 bases; unmatched junction bases: 12. The length of the CDR3 is 15 residues. The V gene's germline CDR1 is MDHEN and CDR2 SYDVKM. CDR3 amino acids: CASRLTGGAPFGYTF. DNA of the CDR3: TGTGCCAGCAGGTTAACAGGGGGCGCCCCGTTTGGCTACACCTTC.

The rearrangement links TRBV20-1 to TRBJ2-4, with D maybe TRBD2 (5 bases). V was trimmed by 0 bases and J by 13 bases, leaving 10 bases between them. The germline gives CDR1 DFQATT, CDR2 SNEGSKA (reference sequence). This CDR3 is 11 amino acids long. The CDR3 coding sequence is TGCAGTGCTAGAGAAGGGTGGGAGCAGTACTTC. It specifies CSAREGWEQYF.

The chain couples TRBV28 to TRBJ2-2; 7 positions agree with TRBD1. The CDR3 runs to 16 residues. V trimming: 7 bases; J trimming: 5 bases; junction bases outside the gene matches: 13. Germline assignment: CDR1 MDHEN and CDR2 SYDVKM. The CDR3 loop reads CASTLGGAGGTGELFF. In DNA form, the CDR3 reads TGTGCCAGCACCCTCGGTGGTGCAGGGGGAACCGGGGAGCTGTTTTTT. Variable domain in full (rest from reference TRBV28 and TRBJ2-2): DVKVTQSSRYLVKRTGEKVFLECVQDMDHENMFWYRQDPGLGLRLIYFSYDVKMKEKGDIPEGYSVSREKKERFSLILESASTNQTSMYLCASTLGGAGGTGELFFGEGSRLTVL.

V and J are TRBV27 and TRBJ1-2; a weak D match, TRBD1 (6 bases). This CDR3 contains 14 residues. Germline values: CDR1 MNHEY, CDR2 SMNVEV (reference sequence). Trimming took 3 bases from V and 7 from J, leaving 15 bases between them. CDR3 DNA: TGTGCCAGCAGTTTCCGCTCAGGGGTGGGTGGCTACACCTTC. Its protein product is CASSFRSGVGGYTF.

The chain employs TRBV2 and TRBJ2-1, with 9 nucleotides matching TRBD2. V trimming: 7 bases; J trimming: 5 bases; junction bases outside the gene matches: 6. The CDR3 is 14 amino acids. CDR1 is SNHLY, CDR2 FYNNEI, per germline. This CDR3 is CASKRLAADNEQFF. The CDR3 DNA follows: TGTGCCAGCAAGAGACTAGCGGCGGACAATGAGCAGTTCTTC. Using reference TRBV2 and TRBJ2-1 for the parts outside the CDR3, the full variable domain is EPEVTQTPSHQVTQMGQEVILRCVPISNHLYFYWYRQILGQKVEFLVSFYNNEISEKSEIFDDQFSVERPDGSNFTLKIRSTKLEDSAMYFCASKRLAADNEQFFGPGTRLTVL.

The V gene is TRBV27, the J gene TRBJ2-3, with 10 bases that match TRBD2. V was pared by 8 bases and J by 1 base, with 9 bases of the junction left unmatched. There are 16 residues in the CDR3. The germline V gene encodes CDR1 MNHEY and CDR2 SMNVEV (reference sequence). The CDR3 coding sequence is TGTGCCAGCCGCCCCGGGACTAGCGTTGGCACAGATACGCAGTATTTT. It is translated as CASRPGTSVGTDTQYF.

This chain joins TRBV11-3 and TRBJ2-1; 8 nucleotides align to TRBD2. This CDR3 has 13 amino acids. The V gene end was trimmed by 5 bases and the J gene end by 9 bases; junction bases not matched to a gene: 6. The V gene's germline CDR1 is SGHNT and CDR2 YENEEA. The CDR3 region is CASSETSGVEQFF. The DNA for the CDR3 is TGTGCCAGCAGCGAAACTAGCGGAGTTGAGCAGTTCTTC.

The chain recombines TRBV10-2 with TRBJ1-2; D is ambiguous. V was clipped by 7 bases and J by 3 bases, with 15 bases between them. This CDR3 is built from 14 residues. In germline, CDR1 is WSHSY, CDR2 SAAADI. DNA of the CDR3: TGCGCCAGCACCGAGCTAGGCACTCACTATGGCTACACCTTC. This translates into CASTELGTHYGYTF.

This sequence joins TRBV4-1 and TRBJ2-2, with D possibly matching TRBD2 (6 bases). Trimming cost V 0 bases and J 4 bases, with 12 bases left between them. Germline V gene lookup returns CDR1 MGHRA and CDR2 YSYEKL. CDR3 length: 16 residues. CDR3 in DNA: TGCGCCAGCAGCCAAGAAACGGGAGTGGGCACCGGGGAGCTGTTTTTT. This codes for CASSQETGVGTGELFF.

The chain carries TRBV5-8 and TRBJ2-3; no clear D gene. CDR3 length equals 15 residues. V gave up 0 bases and J gave up 4 bases, with 12 bases separating them. CDR1 is SGHTS, CDR2 YDEGEE, per germline. The CDR3 region has the DNA TGTGCCAGCAGCTTGGCCCCTTCTGAGGCAGATACGCAGTATTTT. Its protein product is CASSLAPSEADTQYF.